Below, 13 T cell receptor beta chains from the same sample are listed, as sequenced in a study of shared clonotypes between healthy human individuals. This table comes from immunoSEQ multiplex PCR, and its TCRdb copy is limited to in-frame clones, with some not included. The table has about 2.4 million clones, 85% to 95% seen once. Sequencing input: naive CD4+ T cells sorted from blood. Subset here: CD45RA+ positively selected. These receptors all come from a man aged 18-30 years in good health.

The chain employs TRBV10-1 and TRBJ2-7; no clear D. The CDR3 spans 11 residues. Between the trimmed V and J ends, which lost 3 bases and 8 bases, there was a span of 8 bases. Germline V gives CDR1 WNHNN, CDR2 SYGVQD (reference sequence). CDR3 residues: CASSDSHKQYF. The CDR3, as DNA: TGCGCCAGCAGTGATAGTCATAAGCAGTACTTC.

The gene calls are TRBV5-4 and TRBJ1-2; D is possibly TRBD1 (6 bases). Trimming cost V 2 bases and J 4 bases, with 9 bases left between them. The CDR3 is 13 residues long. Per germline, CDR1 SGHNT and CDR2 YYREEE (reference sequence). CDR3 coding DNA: TGTGCCAGCAGCTTCGGGACATTCTATGGCTACACCTTC. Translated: CASSFGTFYGYTF.

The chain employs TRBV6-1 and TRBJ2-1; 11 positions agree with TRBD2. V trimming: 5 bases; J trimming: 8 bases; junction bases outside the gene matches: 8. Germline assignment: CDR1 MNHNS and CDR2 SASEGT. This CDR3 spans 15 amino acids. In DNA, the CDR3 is TGTGCCAGCAGTTTAGCGGGAGGGCCCTGGGATGAGCAGTTCTTC. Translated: CASSLAGGPWDEQFF.

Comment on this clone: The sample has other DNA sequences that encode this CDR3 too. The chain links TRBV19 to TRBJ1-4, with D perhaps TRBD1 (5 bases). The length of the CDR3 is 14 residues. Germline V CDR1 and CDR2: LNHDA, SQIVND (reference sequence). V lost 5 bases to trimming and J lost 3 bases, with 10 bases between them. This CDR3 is CASSPTGANEKLFF. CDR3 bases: TGTGCCAGTAGTCCAACAGGCGCTAATGAAAAACTGTTTTTT.

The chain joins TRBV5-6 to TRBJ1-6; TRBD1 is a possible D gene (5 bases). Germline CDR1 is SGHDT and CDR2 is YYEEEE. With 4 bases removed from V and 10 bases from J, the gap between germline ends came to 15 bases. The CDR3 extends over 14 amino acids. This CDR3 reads CASSVGPFISPLHF. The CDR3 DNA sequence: TGTGCCAGCAGCGTGGGACCTTTTATATCACCCCTCCACTTT.

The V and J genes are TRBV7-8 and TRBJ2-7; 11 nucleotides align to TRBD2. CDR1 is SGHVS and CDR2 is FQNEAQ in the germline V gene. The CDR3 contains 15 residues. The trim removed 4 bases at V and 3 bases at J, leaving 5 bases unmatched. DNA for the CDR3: TGTGCCAGCAGCTCTGGGACTAGCGGCCACTACGAGCAGTACTTC. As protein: CASSSGTSGHYEQYF.

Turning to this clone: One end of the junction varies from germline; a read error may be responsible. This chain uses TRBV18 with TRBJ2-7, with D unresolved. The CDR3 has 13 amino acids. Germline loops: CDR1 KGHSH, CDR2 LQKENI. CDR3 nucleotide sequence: TGTGCCAGCCCACCGGGTCATCCCCTCGAGCAGTACTTC. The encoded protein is CASPPGHPLEQYF. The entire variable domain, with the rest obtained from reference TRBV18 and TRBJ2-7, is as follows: NAGVMQNPRHLVRRRGQEARLRCSPMKGHSHVYWYRQLPEEGLKFMVYLQKENIIDESGMPKERFSAEFPKEGPSILRIQQVVRGDSAAYFCASPPGHPLEQYFGPGTRLTVT.

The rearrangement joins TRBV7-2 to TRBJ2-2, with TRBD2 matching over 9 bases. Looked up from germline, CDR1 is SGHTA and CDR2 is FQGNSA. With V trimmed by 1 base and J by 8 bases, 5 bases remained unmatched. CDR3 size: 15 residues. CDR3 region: CASSLELAGKGELFF. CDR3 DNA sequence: TGTGCCAGCAGCTTAGAACTAGCGGGCAAAGGGGAGCTGTTTTTT.

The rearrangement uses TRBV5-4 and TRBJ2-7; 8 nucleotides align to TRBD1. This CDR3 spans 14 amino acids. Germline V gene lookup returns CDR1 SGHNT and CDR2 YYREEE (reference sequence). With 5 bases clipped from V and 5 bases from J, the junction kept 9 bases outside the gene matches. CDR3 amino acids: CASRKQGAVHEQYF. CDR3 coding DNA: TGTGCCAGCAGGAAGCAGGGGGCGGTCCACGAGCAGTACTTC.

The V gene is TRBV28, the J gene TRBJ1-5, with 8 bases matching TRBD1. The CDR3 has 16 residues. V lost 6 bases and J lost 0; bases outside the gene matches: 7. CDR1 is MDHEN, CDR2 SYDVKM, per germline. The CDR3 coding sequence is TGTGCCAGCAGCTACGGGACAGGATATAGCAATCAGCCCCAGCATTTT. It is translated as CASSYGTGYSNQPQHF.

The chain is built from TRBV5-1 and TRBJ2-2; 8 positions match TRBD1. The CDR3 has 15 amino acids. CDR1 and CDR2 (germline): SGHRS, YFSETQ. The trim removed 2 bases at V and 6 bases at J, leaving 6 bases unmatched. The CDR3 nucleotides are TGCGCCAGCAGCTTAAACGGACAGGGCCCCGGGGAGCTGTTTTTT. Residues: CASSLNGQGPGELFF. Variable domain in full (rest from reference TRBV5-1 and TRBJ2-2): KAGVTQTPRYLIKTRGQQVTLSCSPISGHRSVSWYQQTPGQGLQFLFEYFSETQRNKGNFPGRFSGRQFSNSRSEMNVSTLELGDSALYLCASSLNGQGPGELFFGEGSRLTVL.

CDR3 region: CASSLDRGRVETQYF. The CDR3 DNA sequence: TGTGCCAGCAGCTTGGACAGGGGGCGCGTAGAGACCCAGTACTTC. The chain carries TRBV5-4 and TRBJ2-5, with TRBD1 matching over 9 bases. V dropped 0 bases and J dropped 4; count of bases not matched to a gene: 4. Germline CDR1 is SGHNT and CDR2 is YYREEE (reference sequence). The CDR3 has 15 amino acids.

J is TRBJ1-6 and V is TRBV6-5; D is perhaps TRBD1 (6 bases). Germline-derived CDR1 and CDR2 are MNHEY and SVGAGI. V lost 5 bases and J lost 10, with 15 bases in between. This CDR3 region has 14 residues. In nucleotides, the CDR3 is TGTGCCAGCAGTCCCGTCAGGGGCGGGTCACCCCTCCACTTT. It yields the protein CASSPVRGGSPLHF.